Listed below are T cell receptor beta chains from one sample, sequenced in a study of control samples from healthy donors and cancer patients. Assay used: immunoSEQ multiplex PCR; TCRdb lists only in-frame clones, some missing. The profile shows 99,000 or so clones, 82% of them singletons. The specimen sequenced was blood. Source of these receptors: a man aged 55 to 70 in good health. Both conserved end residues are part of each CDR3. Fields, in order: V gene, J gene, CDR3 protein.

TRBV28	TRBJ1-5	CASSLTRSTQHF
TRBV6-5	TRBJ2-7	CASTPPRGGAHEQYF
TRBV14	TRBJ2-5	CASSPRLVPGETQYF
TRBV5-6	TRBJ2-7	CASSFRQGDYEQYF
TRBV19	TRBJ2-7	CASSISAGGDEQYF
TRBV2	TRBJ2-5	CASSRPGTEEEYF
TRBV10-3	TRBJ2-7	CAITPGADGRGLEF
TRBV25-1	TRBJ2-2	CASRGTSGRARTGELFF
TRBV2	TRBJ1-5	CASSLGGGGNQPQHF
TRBV11-2	TRBJ2-1	CASRTEGKVTYNEQFF
TRBV14	TRBJ1-2	CASSQAGGGYTF
TRBV28	TRBJ1-6	CASSQVKYNSPLHF
TRBV2	TRBJ1-5	CASSELGSGNQPQHF
TRBV14	TRBJ2-7	CASSQEISSYEQYF
TRBV4-2	TRBJ2-1	CASSPLEGGNEQFF
TRBV19	TRBJ1-5	CASSVGQLNQPQHF
TRBV11-2	TRBJ2-1	CASSPPYNEQFF
TRBV2	TRBJ1-6	CASSVRDTPSGSPLHF
TRBV3-1/TRBV3-2	TRBJ2-7	CASSQAGQQYF
TRBV24-1	TRBJ2-1	CATSVSGGLNEQFF
TRBV7-9	TRBJ1-2	CASSPPSRDDGYTF
TRBV6-4	TRBJ2-3	CASSPLAGEGDTQYF
TRBV7-9	TRBJ2-7	CASSLVSGLPHEQYF
TRBV5-1	TRBJ1-2	CASSEGTYANYGYTF
TRBV23-1	TRBJ2-7	CASSHQTVPSSYEQYF
TRBV7-8	TRBJ2-7	CASSSRRDIYEQYF
TRBV19	TRBJ2-5	CASSDQGGETQYF
TRBV20-1	TRBJ1-1	CSAKHRAEAFF
TRBV4-1	TRBJ2-5	CASSQTDRQETQYF
TRBV5-4	TRBJ2-6	CASSLLLSGANVLTF
TRBV24-1	TRBJ1-2	CATSDSDTSYGYTF
TRBV5-1	TRBJ1-6	CASSEQENSPLHF
TRBV30	TRBJ2-7	CAWSPPGSSYEQYF
TRBV6-2/TRBV6-3	TRBJ2-7	CASSWDTDEQYF
TRBV3-1/TRBV3-2	TRBJ2-7	CASSQARSGASYEQYF
TRBV27	TRBJ2-7	CASSLSWSSYEQYF
TRBV6-5	TRBJ2-5	CASSASSLETQYF
TRBV5-4	TRBJ1-2	CASSLRGVGGAYGYTF
TRBV9	TRBJ1-2	CASSVGTGHGYTF
TRBV7-2	TRBJ2-3	CASSRQGRGSTDTQYF
TRBV2	TRBJ2-7	CASAWEYEQYF
TRBV27	TRBJ1-4	CASSLWGATEKLFF
TRBV10-3	TRBJ1-4	CATATGGEKLFF
TRBV18	TRBJ2-3	CASSQGTSGSGTDTQYF
TRBV2	TRBJ2-1	CASSIQGVNEQFF